This T cell receptor (beta chain) was obtained from a study of radiation and T cells in renal cell carcinoma. Time point: blood 2 weeks post-SBRT. Noted treatment: 15 Gy SBRT to primary tumor, nephrectomy 4 weeks later. The tumor was a clear cell renal cell carcinoma. CDR1 and CDR2 from the germline V gene are SGHTA and FQGNSA. CDR3 length: 14 residues. V was pared by 5 bases and J by 3 bases, with 7 bases of the junction left unmatched. Assay: immunoSEQ multiplex PCR; the TCRdb copy retains only in-frame clones and omits some. This sample has 150,000 to 180,000 clones; approximately 90% occur once, and the top ten carry over 10%.

This material consisted of blood, taken from a patient whose treatment included radiotherapy and nephrectomy. The chain employs TRBV7-2 and TRBJ2-7, with 7 bases that match TRBD1. The sequence came from a woman between 50 and 59 years old with renal cell carcinoma. CDR3 loop: CASSIGTDHYEQYF. CDR3 sequence (DNA): TGTGCCAGCAGCATAGGGACAGACCACTACGAGCAGTACTTC.